These 30 T cell receptor beta chains were all obtained from the same sample, sequenced in a study of blood T cell repertoires in COVID-19. Sequenced by immunoSEQ multiplex PCR; TCRdb stores in-frame clones only, minus some. The top ten clones hold over 7% of a sample with about 100,000 clones, roughly nine tenths of them seen once. What was sequenced was peripheral blood. The source of these receptors is a man under 40 in a cohort sampled during active COVID-19.

The chain combines TRBV6-5 with TRBJ1-5, with 7 nucleotides matching TRBD1. V was pared by 6 bases and J by 6 bases, with 8 bases of the junction left unmatched. Per germline, CDR1 MNHEY and CDR2 SVGAGI. The CDR3 is 14 amino acids. The CDR3 reads CASSPDRFSQPQHF. The CDR3 bases are TGTGCCAGCAGCCCGGACAGGTTCAGTCAGCCCCAGCATTTT.

The rearrangement links TRBV29-1 to TRBJ1-2; possible D gene TRBD1, 6 bases. Germline CDR1 reads SQVTM; CDR2 reads ANQGSEA. This CDR3 spans 13 amino acids. The V end was cut by 3 bases, the J end by 4 bases, with 12 bases between. This CDR3 reads CSVEAGTIYGYTF. CDR3 nucleotide sequence: TGCAGCGTTGAGGCCGGGACAATCTATGGCTACACCTTC.

Details on this clone: One end of the junction varies from germline; a read error may be responsible. The chain recombines TRBV3-1 (or the pseudogene TRBV3-2) with TRBJ2-3; weak D call: TRBD2 (5 bases). Germline V lookup: CDR1 LGHDT, CDR2 YNNKEL (reference sequence). The CDR3 extends over 14 amino acids. The CDR3 loop is CANSQDRSGDTQYF. The CDR3 nucleotides read TGTGCCAACAGCCAAGATCGGTCGGGGGATACGCAGTATTTT.

V is TRBV5-8 and J is TRBJ2-1; TRBD1 aligns across 7 bases. This CDR3 region has 16 residues. Per the germline V gene, CDR1 is SGHTS and CDR2 is YDEGEE. With V trimmed by 5 bases and J by 0 bases, 8 bases remained unmatched. The CDR3 DNA is TGTGCCAGCAGGGAGTATTACAGGGGCTCCTACAATGAGCAGTTCTTC. It yields the protein CASREYYRGSYNEQFF.

The chain couples TRBV5-1 to TRBJ2-1; 8 bases are shared with TRBD1. V lost 0 bases and J lost 3; bases outside the gene matches: 2. From germline, CDR1 is SGHRS and CDR2 YFSETQ. The CDR3 loop spans 15 amino acids. CDR3 protein: CASSLDGTGYNEQFF. CDR3 DNA sequence: TGCGCCAGCAGCTTGGACGGGACAGGCTACAATGAGCAGTTCTTC.

The gene calls are TRBV19 and TRBJ2-5, with TRBD2 identical over 11 bases. V shed 6 bases, J shed 2 bases, and the junction held 2 bases outside the gene matches. The CDR3 contains 14 residues. Germline loops: CDR1 LNHDA, CDR2 SQIVND (reference sequence). CDR3 coding DNA: TGTGCCAGTAGCCGACTAGCGGGGCAAGAGACCCAGTACTTC. Its translation: CASSRLAGQETQYF.

The CDR3 spells CASSFSQGARNGYTF. The DNA for the CDR3 is TGCGCCAGCAGCTTCAGCCAGGGGGCGCGAAATGGCTACACCTTC. V and J are TRBV5-1 and TRBJ1-2, with 8 bases fitting TRBD1. The CDR3 is 15 amino acids. Germline lookup yields CDR1 SGHRS and CDR2 YFSETQ. V was pared by 2 bases and J by 6 bases, with 9 bases of the junction left unmatched.

V and J are TRBV5-5 and TRBJ2-7; TRBD1 is a possible D gene (6 bases). Per germline, CDR1 SGHKS and CDR2 YYEKEE (reference sequence). The CDR3 loop spans 13 amino acids. Trimming shortened V by 5 bases and J by 2 bases, and 11 bases separated the two germline ends. The CDR3 is CASSWGHTYEQYF. The CDR3, as DNA: TGTGCCAGCAGTTGGGGGCATACCTACGAGCAGTACTTC.

J is TRBJ1-1 and V is TRBV10-3; 8 bases are shared with TRBD1. The CDR3 loop spans 14 amino acids. Trimming removed 4 bases from V and 11 bases from J; junction bases left unmatched: 12. Germline CDR1 and CDR2: ENHRY and SYGVKD. CDR3 nucleotide sequence: TGTGCCATCAGTGGTGCCGGGACAGGCTTTGGGGCTTTCTTT. Translated: CAISGAGTGFGAFF.

CDR3 nucleotides: TGTGCCAGCAGCCCCCAGGCGGGGGATAATTCACCCCTCCACTTT. Protein sequence: CASSPQAGDNSPLHF. The chain is built from TRBV7-2 and TRBJ1-6; tentatively, D is TRBD1 (5 bases). The CDR3 consists of 15 residues. Trimming cost V 5 bases and J 5 bases, with 13 bases left between them. Germline CDR1 SGHTA, CDR2 FQGNSA.

The V gene is TRBV4-3, the J gene TRBJ2-5, with a tentative D call TRBD2 (6 bases). Between the trimmed V and J ends, which lost 0 bases and 5 bases, there was a span of 7 bases. Germline V gene lookup returns CDR1 LGHNA and CDR2 YSLEER. CDR3 length equals 13 residues. CDR3 in amino acids: CASSQEEGETQYF. CDR3 DNA sequence: TGCGCCAGCAGCCAAGAGGAGGGTGAGACCCAGTACTTC.

This chain links TRBV5-1 with TRBJ1-6; 7 bases match TRBD1. Germline loops: CDR1 SGHRS, CDR2 YFSETQ. The CDR3 covers 14 residues. V trimming: 2 bases; J trimming: 8 bases; junction bases outside the gene matches: 4. The CDR3 here is CASSLTGEDSPLHF. The CDR3 nucleotides read TGCGCCAGCAGCTTAACAGGGGAAGATTCACCCCTCCACTTT. The variable domain in full, completed from reference TRBV5-1 and TRBJ1-6, reads KAGVTQTPRYLIKTRGQQVTLSCSPISGHRSVSWYQQTPGQGLQFLFEYFSETQRNKGNFPGRFSGRQFSNSRSEMNVSTLELGDSALYLCASSLTGEDSPLHFGNGTRLTVT.

This sequence joins TRBV18 and TRBJ2-1; D might be TRBD2 (6 bases). CDR1 and CDR2 from the germline V gene are KGHSH and LQKENI. The length of the CDR3 is 15 residues. The ends were cut back, 6 bases at V and 0 bases at J, with 12 bases in the middle. The CDR3 sequence: CASSPGGDSYNEQFF. CDR3 in DNA: TGTGCCAGCTCTCCCGGGGGAGACTCCTACAATGAGCAGTTCTTC.

Only a few counts were recorded for this clone. The chain joins TRBV7-9 to TRBJ1-1, with 8 bases lining up with TRBD1. Germline CDR1 is SEHNR and CDR2 is FQNEAQ (reference sequence). J gave up 4 bases and V 6 bases, and 10 bases lay outside the gene matches. The CDR3 consists of 15 residues. The CDR3 DNA is TGTGCCAGCAGTCCTAATGCGGGACAGGCCACTGAAGCTTTCTTT. This translates into CASSPNAGQATEAFF. Complete variable domain (other parts from reference TRBV7-9 and TRBJ1-1): DTGVSQNPRHKITKRGQNVTFRCDPISEHNRLYWYRQTLGQGPEFLTYFQNEAQLEKSRLLSDRFSAERPKGSFSTLEIQRTEQGDSAMYLCASSPNAGQATEAFFGQGTRLTVV.

The rearrangement joins TRBV5-4 to TRBJ2-7; TRBD2 agrees at 7 bases. V shed 1 base, J shed 6 bases, and the junction held 4 bases outside the gene matches. The CDR3 has 13 amino acids. The germline V gene encodes CDR1 SGHNT and CDR2 YYREEE (reference sequence). This chain's CDR3 is CASSLFWEGEQYF. The DNA of the CDR3 is TGTGCCAGCAGCTTGTTCTGGGAGGGCGAGCAGTACTTC. The whole variable domain, remainder taken from reference TRBV5-4 and TRBJ2-7, is ETGVTQSPTHLIKTRGQQVTLRCSSQSGHNTVSWYQQALGQGPQFIFQYYREEENGRGNFPPRFSGLQFPNYSSELNVNALELDDSALYLCASSLFWEGEQYFGPGTRLTVT.

This clone was observed a few times. This chain links TRBV18 with TRBJ1-5, with D perhaps TRBD1 (5 bases). The V and J ends lost 5 bases and 2 bases respectively, with 16 bases between them. The germline V gene encodes CDR1 KGHSH and CDR2 LQKENI. The CDR3 has 16 amino acids. In DNA, the CDR3 is TGTGCCAGCTCAATCGCAGGGCATGATGGCAATCAGCCCCAGCATTTT. It specifies CASSIAGHDGNQPQHF.

The chain links TRBV7-9 to TRBJ1-6, with D perhaps TRBD1 (5 bases). Germline V gene sequence: CDR1 SEHNR, CDR2 FQNEAQ (reference sequence). Trimming took 3 bases from V and 10 from J, leaving 13 bases between them. This CDR3 is 14 amino acids long. CDR3: CASSFPQGDSPLHF. The CDR3 nucleotides are TGTGCCAGCAGCTTTCCCCAGGGCGACTCACCCCTCCACTTT.

This chain links TRBV27 with TRBJ1-6; 11 bases are a match to TRBD1. CDR3 length equals 16 residues. CDR1 is MNHEY and CDR2 is SMNVEV in the germline V gene (reference sequence). The J segment lost 14 bases and the V segment lost 1 base, leaving 10 bases of the junction unmatched. The CDR3 DNA reads TGTGCCAGCAGTTTATTAAGGACAGGGGGCTTTCGGTCCCTCCACTTT. Translated, it gives CASSLLRTGGFRSLHF.

This CDR3 is CASSLAGAGLYEQYF. CDR3 bases: TGTGCCAGCAGCTTGGCAGGGGCAGGGCTCTACGAGCAGTACTTC. The J gene is TRBJ2-7, the V gene TRBV5-6; D might be TRBD1 (6 bases). Trimming took off 0 bases at V and 3 bases at J, with 13 bases between the two ends. Germline V gives CDR1 SGHDT, CDR2 YYEEEE. This CDR3 has 15 residues.

This clone was observed a handful of times. The chain combines TRBV7-9 with TRBJ2-4, with D possibly TRBD1 on 6 matching bases. V lost 7 bases and J lost 5, with 21 bases in between. The length of the CDR3 is 16 residues. CDR1 is SEHNR and CDR2 is FQNEAQ in the germline V gene (reference sequence). The CDR3 DNA follows: TGTGCCAGCACCCAAGAGATCGCCAGGGGCCAAAACATTCAGTACTTC. It yields the protein CASTQEIARGQNIQYF.

This clone was counted a single time. The V call is TRBV7-9, the J call TRBJ2-2, with 12 bases lining up with TRBD2. J gave up 7 bases and V 7 bases, and 22 bases lay outside the gene matches. In germline, CDR1 is SEHNR, CDR2 FQNEAQ (reference sequence). The CDR3 extends over 20 amino acids. In DNA form, the CDR3 reads TGTGCCAGCACCGAGGCTAGCGGGGGGGAATCCCCTGGGGGACGCGGGGAGCTGTTTTTT. As protein: CASTEASGGESPGGRGELFF.

This clone was found many times. The chain is built from TRBV19 and TRBJ1-2; a weak D match, TRBD1 (5 bases). V lost 3 bases and J 4 bases, leaving 15 bases between the germline ends. The CDR3 loop spans 15 amino acids. Per the germline V gene, CDR1 is LNHDA and CDR2 is SQIVND (reference sequence). This CDR3 is CASSIQGAGIYGYTF. The CDR3 DNA is TGTGCCAGTAGTATTCAAGGGGCAGGAATCTATGGCTACACCTTC.

The chain employs TRBV5-1 and TRBJ2-6; D is possibly TRBD2 (5 bases). V gave up 3 bases and J gave up 0 bases, with 7 bases separating them. Germline V gene lookup returns CDR1 SGHRS and CDR2 YFSETQ. The CDR3 runs 15 residues. Written as DNA, the CDR3 is TGCGCCAGCAGCTCGGGGTTCTCTGGGGCCAACGTCCTGACTTTC. It encodes CASSSGFSGANVLTF.

The chain uses TRBV27 and TRBJ1-2, with D tentatively TRBD1 (6 bases). Germline-derived CDR1 and CDR2 are MNHEY and SMNVEV (reference sequence). CDR3 size: 16 residues. V lost 7 bases and J 4 bases, leaving 22 bases between the germline ends. The CDR3: CASTETIRGASYGYTF. In DNA form, the CDR3 reads TGTGCCAGCACCGAAACGATCCGGGGGGCCTCCTATGGCTACACCTTC.

The DNA for the CDR3 is TGTGCCAGCAGTTTAAGGATGGGGGGCTATGGCTACACCTTC. This encodes CASSLRMGGYGYTF. V and J are TRBV28 and TRBJ1-2; weak D call: TRBD1 (5 bases). CDR3 length: 14 residues. V was trimmed by 2 bases and J by 4 bases, leaving 11 bases between them. Germline values: CDR1 MDHEN, CDR2 SYDVKM.

The rearrangement uses TRBV11-3 and TRBJ1-1; D may be TRBD1 (6 bases). The V and J ends lost 3 bases and 2 bases respectively, with 13 bases between them. Per germline, CDR1 SGHNT and CDR2 YENEEA. The CDR3 has 15 residues. CDR3 amino acids: CASSLTQGKNTEAFF. The CDR3 nucleotides read TGTGCCAGCAGCTTGACGCAGGGGAAAAACACTGAAGCTTTCTTT. Full variable domain (rest looked up from reference TRBV11-3 and TRBJ1-1): EAGVVQSPRYKIIEKKQPVAFWCNPISGHNTLYWYLQNLGQGPELLIRYENEEAVDDSQLPKDRFSAERLKGVDSTLKIQPAELGDSAVYLCASSLTQGKNTEAFFGQGTRLTVV.

As DNA, the CDR3 is TGTGCCAGCAGCTTAGGGGGCTTCTCCTACAATGAGCAGTTCTTC. Translating gives CASSLGGFSYNEQFF. This chain joins TRBV7-7 and TRBJ2-1, with a weak D call TRBD1 (5 bases). Germline V gives CDR1 SSHAT, CDR2 FNYEAQ (reference sequence). CDR3 length: 15 residues. The V and J ends lost 1 base and 0 bases respectively, with 7 bases between them.

The chain links TRBV5-1 to TRBJ1-1; D is perhaps TRBD1 (5 bases). The V gene lost 3 bases and the J gene lost 3 bases, with 15 bases spanning the gap. Germline V CDR1 and CDR2: SGHRS, YFSETQ. This CDR3 is built from 15 residues. DNA for the CDR3: TGCGCCAGCAGCTCCCAACAACGGGGGGACACTGAAGCTTTCTTT. Residues: CASSSQQRGDTEAFF.

This chain joins TRBV6-5 and TRBJ1-1; D is perhaps TRBD1 (6 bases). This CDR3 contains 15 residues. The germline gives CDR1 MNHEY, CDR2 SVGAGI. V was clipped by 2 bases and J by 1 base, with 11 bases between them. CDR3 in amino acids: CASSYLGQKNTEAFF. As DNA, the CDR3 is TGTGCCAGCAGTTACCTTGGACAGAAGAACACTGAAGCTTTCTTT.

As for this clone: Other DNA sequences in this sample translate to the same CDR3. CDR3 in DNA: TGTGCCACCAGTGATCCACGAGGGGGGGATCAGCCCCAGCATTTT. Amino acid sequence: CATSDPRGGDQPQHF. The rearrangement joins TRBV24-1 to TRBJ1-5; D may be TRBD1 (6 bases). In germline, CDR1 is KGHDR, CDR2 SFDVKD. The CDR3 spans 15 residues. V lost 3 bases and J lost 5, with 13 bases in between.